This TCR beta chain was obtained from a study of graft-versus-host responses after intestinal transplantation. Study summary: Multivisceral, liver-intestinal, or isolated intestinal transplants were performed in recipients. Study-wide points: The study associated peak circulating GvH clone levels with early post-transplant HvG declines.

Remarks on this clone: Its antigen is not known.

Sequencing used immunoSEQ multiplex PCR; TCRdb keeps in-frame clones, though not all of them. This repertoire shows 130,000 to 150,000 clones, about nine tenths found once; its top ten account for about 0.18%. Trimming shortened V by 2 bases and J by 8 bases, and 7 bases separated the two germline ends. Germline CDR1 is SEHNR and CDR2 is FQNEAQ (reference sequence). The CDR3 has 13 amino acids. This clonotype was sampled from a human donor who received an intestinal transplant. This sequence joins TRBV7-9 and TRBJ1-6, with D hard to call. The sequencing here drew on unstimulated CD4+ T cells sorted from spleen or lymph node cells, taken before intestinal transplant. CDR3 region: CASSLTMDSPLHF. DNA of the CDR3: TGTGCCAGCAGCTTAACCATGGATTCACCCCTCCACTTT.